The sequence of this TCR beta chain was determined in a study of shared T cell receptors in the human thymus. The germline V gene encodes CDR1 SQVTM and CDR2 ANQGSEA. V gave up 5 bases and J gave up 1 base; unmatched junction bases: 2. The CDR3 spans 13 residues. Using immunoSEQ multiplex PCR, the repertoire was profiled, and TCRdb retains in-frame clones only, with some absent. Among approximately 580,000 clones listed, approximately 80% were seen once. The data were also submitted as part of a second study, on human thymus T cells.

The sample taken for sequencing was thymocytes. This clonotype was obtained from a boy under two years old with a congenital heart defect. This chain joins TRBV29-1 and TRBJ2-4, with TRBD2 identical over 7 bases. In nucleotides, the CDR3 is TGCAGCGTTCTAGCGGCCGCCAAAAACATTCAGTACTTC. Translation: CSVLAAAKNIQYF.